These T cell receptor beta chains were read from a single sample in a study of cytomegalovirus exposure and HLA in healthy donors. Generated by immunoSEQ multiplex PCR, the TCRdb table keeps only in-frame clones and is missing some. The repertoire consists of approximately 150,000 clones, with about 75% occurring once and the leading ten covering 4.7%. Material: PBMCs. Every receptor here comes from a man aged 18-30 years in good health and CMV-seropositive. CDR3s include the opening cysteine and the closing phenylalanine or tryptophan. A D gene is named only where the DNA matches it firmly. Size values are once, few and many counts, or a class for expanded clones, and some rows have none.

V: TRBV13; J: TRBJ1-1; D: TRBD1; size: few; DNA: TGTGCCAGCAGCTCCAGGGGGCTCGTGCACACTGAAGCTTTCTTT; CDR3: CASSSRGLVHTEAFF
V: TRBV7-9; J: TRBJ2-1; D: TRBD2; size: NA; DNA: TGTGCCAGCAGCCCAGGGACTAGCGGGAGGTACAATGAGCAGTTCTTC; CDR3: CASSPGTSGRYNEQFF
V: TRBV15; J: TRBJ1-1; D: NA; size: few; DNA: TGTGCCACCAGCAGGGAGGGGAACACTGAAGCTTTCTTT; CDR3: CATSREGNTEAFF
V: TRBV6-5; J: TRBJ2-1; D: NA; size: few; DNA: TGTGCCAGCAGCCCCGATAGGGGGTTTTACAATGAGCAGTTCTTC; CDR3: CASSPDRGFYNEQFF
V: TRBV5-1; J: TRBJ1-2; D: TRBD1; size: NA; DNA: TGCGCCAGCAGCAACGGGACAGGGATTGGGAACGACCGGGGCTACACCTTC; CDR3: CASSNGTGIGNDRGYTF
V: TRBV30; J: TRBJ2-5; D: NA; size: NA; DNA: TGTGCCTGGGCGGCGGGGCCGGGAGAGACCCAGTACTTC; CDR3: CAWAAGPGETQYF
V: TRBV6-5; J: TRBJ2-5; D: NA; size: NA; DNA: TGTGCCAGCAGTGCCCCTAGAGGAGAGACCCAGTACTTC; CDR3: CASSAPRGETQYF
V: TRBV9; J: TRBJ2-3; D: TRBD2; size: NA; DNA: TGTGCCAGCAGCCCCCTAGCGGGGGGACCACCAGATACGCAGTATTTT; CDR3: CASSPLAGGPPDTQYF
V: TRBV10-3; J: TRBJ2-5; D: TRBD2; size: NA; DNA: TGTGCCATCAGTGGGCCGGGGGGCCAAGAGACCCAGTACTTC; CDR3: CAISGPGGQETQYF
V: TRBV7-6; J: TRBJ2-1; D: TRBD2; size: NA; DNA: TGTGCCAGCAGCTACAGACTAGCGCCCTCCTACAATGAGCAGTTCTTC; CDR3: CASSYRLAPSYNEQFF
V: TRBV7-8; J: TRBJ1-2; D: TRBD1; size: few; DNA: TGTGCCAGCAGCTCCGGGACAGGGACAATGGTCTATGGCTACACCTTC; CDR3: CASSSGTGTMVYGYTF
V: TRBV11-3; J: TRBJ1-1; D: TRBD1; size: NA; DNA: TGTGCCAGCAGCTTAGAGGACAGGGTACGGGAAACTGAAGCTTTCTTT; CDR3: CASSLEDRVRETEAFF
V: TRBV6-5; J: TRBJ1-4; D: NA; size: NA; DNA: TGTGCCAGCAGCCCCGACGGAAACAGTGAAAAACTGTTTTTT; CDR3: CASSPDGNSEKLFF
V: TRBV2; J: TRBJ2-3; D: TRBD2; size: NA; DNA: TGTGCCAGCAGAAGGACTAGCGAGTCAGATACGCAGTATTTT; CDR3: CASRRTSESDTQYF
V: TRBV11-1; J: TRBJ1-2; D: TRBD1; size: NA; DNA: TGTGCCAGCAGCCCGATAACAGGGGCCGGCTATGGCTACACCTTC; CDR3: CASSPITGAGYGYTF
V: TRBV28; J: TRBJ1-2; D: NA; size: NA; DNA: TGTGCCAGCAGACCTCCGGGGGGGATCCCGGGCTATGGCTACACCTTC; CDR3: CASRPPGGIPGYGYTF
V: TRBV6-1; J: TRBJ1-1; D: NA; size: NA; DNA: TGTGCCAGCAGGGAAGGCGCTGAAGCTTTCTTT; CDR3: CASREGAEAFF
V: TRBV27; J: TRBJ2-1; D: TRBD2; size: once; DNA: TGTGCCAGCAGTTTATCGTTAGCGGGAGACAATGAGCAGTTCTTC; CDR3: CASSLSLAGDNEQFF
V: TRBV11-2; J: TRBJ1-2; D: NA; size: NA; DNA: TGTGCCAGCAGCCTCGGTCGTGACACGGATGGCTACACCTTC; CDR3: CASSLGRDTDGYTF
V: TRBV7-9; J: TRBJ1-2; D: TRBD1; size: NA; DNA: TGTGCCAGCAGCCCCCTTGCGGTGGCGGGACAGGGTTTTTATGGCTACACCTTC; CDR3: CASSPLAVAGQGFYGYTF
V: TRBV19; J: TRBJ1-1; D: NA; size: NA; DNA: TGTGCCAGTATCCCGACTAGGATGGACACTGAAGCTTTCTTT; CDR3: CASIPTRMDTEAFF
V: TRBV10-3; J: TRBJ2-5; D: TRBD2; size: NA; DNA: TGTGCCATCAGTGAAGGGAGCGGGGGTTACCAAGAGACCCAGTACTTC; CDR3: CAISEGSGGYQETQYF
V: TRBV2; J: TRBJ2-3; D: TRBD1; size: NA; DNA: TGTGCCAGCAGTCCGGGACAGATCACAGATACGCAGTATTTT; CDR3: CASSPGQITDTQYF
V: TRBV30; J: TRBJ1-2; D: TRBD1; size: NA; DNA: TGTGCTACGAAAATTCGCACAGGGGTCGACTATGGCTACACCTTC; CDR3: CATKIRTGVDYGYTF
V: TRBV28; J: TRBJ1-6; D: NA; size: NA; DNA: TGTGCCAGCAGTTCCCCCAACCTCGGGAATTCACCCCTCCACTTT; CDR3: CASSSPNLGNSPLHF
V: TRBV29-1; J: TRBJ1-1; D: NA; size: NA; DNA: TGCAGCGTATTAAGGGGCGATCCGCCTTCTGAAGCTTTCTTT; CDR3: CSVLRGDPPSEAFF
V: TRBV29-1; J: TRBJ1-4; D: NA; size: NA; DNA: TGCAGCGCACAGTCGGCTAATGGAAAACTGTTTTTT; CDR3: CSAQSANGKLFF
V: TRBV19; J: TRBJ1-5; D: NA; size: few; DNA: TGTGCCAGTAGTATACTAGGGGATGGCAATCAGCCCCAGCATTTT; CDR3: CASSILGDGNQPQHF
V: TRBV2; J: TRBJ2-1; D: TRBD2; size: few; DNA: TGTGCCAGCACTTTGGGACTAGCGGGGGAGCAGTTCTTC; CDR3: CASTLGLAGEQFF
V: TRBV10-3; J: TRBJ2-1; D: NA; size: NA; DNA: TGTGCCATCAGTGACCCCGCGGGCTCCTACAATGAGCAGTTCTTC; CDR3: CAISDPAGSYNEQFF
V: TRBV5-1; J: TRBJ2-1; D: NA; size: NA; DNA: TGCGCCAGCAGCTTGGGACAGCTTAGTGGCTCCTACAATGAGCAGTTCTTC; CDR3: CASSLGQLSGSYNEQFF
V: TRBV13; J: TRBJ2-1; D: NA; size: NA; DNA: TGTGCCAGCAGCCATCCTATTTCAAACAATGAGCAGTTCTTC; CDR3: CASSHPISNNEQFF
V: TRBV19; J: TRBJ1-2; D: NA; size: NA; DNA: TGTGCCAGTATAGACGAGGGATCTAACTATGGCTACACCTTC; CDR3: CASIDEGSNYGYTF
V: TRBV28; J: TRBJ2-1; D: NA; size: NA; DNA: TGTGCCAGCAGTCAGCAGGCCTTCACCTTTTACAATGAGCAGTTCTTC; CDR3: CASSQQAFTFYNEQFF
V: TRBV7-8; J: TRBJ1-5; D: NA; size: NA; DNA: TGTGCCAGCAGCCCAAGCGAGGGTTCCGGGCAGCCCCAGCATTTT; CDR3: CASSPSEGSGQPQHF
V: TRBV7-9; J: TRBJ1-4; D: TRBD1; size: NA; DNA: TGTGCCAGCAGCTTGCGGACAGGAGTAAATGAAAAACTGTTTTTT; CDR3: CASSLRTGVNEKLFF
V: TRBV29-1; J: TRBJ2-1; D: NA; size: NA; DNA: TGCAGCGTTGACGGGGGGCAGGGTGATAGCGGAGGATCCTACAATGAGCAGTTCTTC; CDR3: CSVDGGQGDSGGSYNEQFF
V: TRBV28; J: TRBJ1-2; D: TRBD1; size: NA; DNA: TGTGCCAGCAGTACTTACTACGGACAGGGGGCATATGGCTACACCTTC; CDR3: CASSTYYGQGAYGYTF
V: TRBV15; J: TRBJ1-1; D: NA; size: NA; DNA: TGTGCCACCAGCAGGAGAGGCACTGAAGCTTTCTTT; CDR3: CATSRRGTEAFF
V: TRBV6-1; J: TRBJ1-2; D: TRBD1; size: NA; DNA: TGTGCCAGCAGTGACACCAACAGGGGGGCCTATGGCTACACCTTC; CDR3: CASSDTNRGAYGYTF
V: TRBV6-5; J: TRBJ1-2; D: NA; size: NA; DNA: TGTGCCAGCAGTTACACAGGCCGGTATGGCTACACCTTC; CDR3: CASSYTGRYGYTF
V: TRBV7-9; J: TRBJ2-3; D: NA; size: NA; DNA: TGTGCCAGCAGCTCAGCAGCGGTAGCGGAGGCTGGAGATACGCAGTATTTT; CDR3: CASSSAAVAEAGDTQYF
V: TRBV28; J: TRBJ1-4; D: NA; size: NA; DNA: TGTGCCAGCAGGCCTATAATAAGACAGGCTTTTAATGAAAAACTGTTTTTT; CDR3: CASRPIIRQAFNEKLFF
V: TRBV28; J: TRBJ2-3; D: TRBD1; size: NA; DNA: TGTGCCAGCAGCTCCGGACAGGCCAGCACAGATACGCAGTATTTT; CDR3: CASSSGQASTDTQYF
V: TRBV29-1; J: TRBJ1-3; D: NA; size: NA; DNA: TGCAGCGTACAGGTCAGCTCTGGAAACACCATATATTTT; CDR3: CSVQVSSGNTIYF
V: TRBV6-1; J: TRBJ2-1; D: NA; size: few; DNA: TGTGCCACCCGAACGGGAGTGATCTCCTACAATGAGCAGTTCTTC; CDR3: CATRTGVISYNEQFF
V: TRBV10-2; J: TRBJ1-5; D: NA; size: NA; DNA: TGCGCCAGCAGTAAACAGCTTAGCAATCAGCCCCAGCATTTT; CDR3: CASSKQLSNQPQHF